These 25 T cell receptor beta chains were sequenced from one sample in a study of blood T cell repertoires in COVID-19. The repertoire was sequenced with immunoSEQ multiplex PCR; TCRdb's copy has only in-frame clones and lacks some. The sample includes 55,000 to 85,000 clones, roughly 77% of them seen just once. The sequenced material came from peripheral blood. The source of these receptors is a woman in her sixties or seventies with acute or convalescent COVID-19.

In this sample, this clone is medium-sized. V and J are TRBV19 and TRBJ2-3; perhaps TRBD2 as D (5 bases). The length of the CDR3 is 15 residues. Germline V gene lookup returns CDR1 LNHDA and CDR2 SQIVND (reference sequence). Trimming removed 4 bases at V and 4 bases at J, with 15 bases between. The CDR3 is CASSTSGNTADTQYF. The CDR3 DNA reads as TGTGCCAGTAGTACCAGCGGCAACACGGCAGATACGCAGTATTTT.

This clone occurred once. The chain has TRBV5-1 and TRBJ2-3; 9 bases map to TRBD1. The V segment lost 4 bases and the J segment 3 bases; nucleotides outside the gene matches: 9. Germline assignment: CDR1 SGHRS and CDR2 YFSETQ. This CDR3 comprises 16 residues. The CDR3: CASSLLGDRVTDTQYF. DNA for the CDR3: TGCGCCAGCAGCCTTCTGGGGGACAGGGTGACAGATACGCAGTATTTT.

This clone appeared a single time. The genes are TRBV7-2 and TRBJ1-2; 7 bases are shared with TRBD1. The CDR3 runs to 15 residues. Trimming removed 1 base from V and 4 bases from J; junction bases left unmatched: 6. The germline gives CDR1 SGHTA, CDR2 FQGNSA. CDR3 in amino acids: CASSLGQGRSYGYTF. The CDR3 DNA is TGTGCCAGCAGCTTAGGACAGGGCAGGTCCTATGGCTACACCTTC.

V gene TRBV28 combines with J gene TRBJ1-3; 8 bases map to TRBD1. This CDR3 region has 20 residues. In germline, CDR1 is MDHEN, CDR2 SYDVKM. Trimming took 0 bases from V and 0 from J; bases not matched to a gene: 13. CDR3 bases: TGTGCCAGCAGTTTATGGAACCCTCGGACAGGGCTTTCCTCTGGAAACACCATATATTTT. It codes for CASSLWNPRTGLSSGNTIYF. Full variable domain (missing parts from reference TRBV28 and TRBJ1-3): DVKVTQSSRYLVKRTGEKVFLECVQDMDHENMFWYRQDPGLGLRLIYFSYDVKMKEKGDIPEGYSVSREKKERFSLILESASTNQTSMYLCASSLWNPRTGLSSGNTIYFGEGSWLTVV.

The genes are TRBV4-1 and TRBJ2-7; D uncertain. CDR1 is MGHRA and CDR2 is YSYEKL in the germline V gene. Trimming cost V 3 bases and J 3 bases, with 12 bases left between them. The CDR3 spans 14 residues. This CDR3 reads CASSHGANLYEQYF. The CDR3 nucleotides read TGCGCCAGCAGCCATGGAGCTAACCTCTACGAGCAGTACTTC.

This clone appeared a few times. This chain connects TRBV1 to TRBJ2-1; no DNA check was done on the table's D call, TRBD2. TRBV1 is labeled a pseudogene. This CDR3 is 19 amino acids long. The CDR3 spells CTSSLPASGPLNLYNEQFF. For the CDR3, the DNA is TGCACCAGCAGCCTCCCCGCCAGCGGGCCTCTCAATCTCTACAATGAGCAGTTCTTC.

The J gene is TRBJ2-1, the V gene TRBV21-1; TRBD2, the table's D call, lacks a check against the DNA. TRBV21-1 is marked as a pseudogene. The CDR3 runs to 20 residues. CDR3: CASSKAGTSGRMGSYNEQFF. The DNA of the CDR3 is TGTGCCAGCAGCAAAGCGGGGACTAGCGGGAGGATGGGCTCCTACAATGAGCAGTTCTTC.

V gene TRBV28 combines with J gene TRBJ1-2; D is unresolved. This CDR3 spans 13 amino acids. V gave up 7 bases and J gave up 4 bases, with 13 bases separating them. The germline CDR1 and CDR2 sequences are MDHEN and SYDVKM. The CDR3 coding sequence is TGTGCCAGCACTAACGGGATCCTCTATGGCTACACCTTC. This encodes CASTNGILYGYTF.

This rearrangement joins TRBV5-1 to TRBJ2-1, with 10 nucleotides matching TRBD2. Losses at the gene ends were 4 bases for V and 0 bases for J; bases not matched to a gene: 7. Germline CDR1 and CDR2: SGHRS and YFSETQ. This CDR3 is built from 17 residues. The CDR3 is CASSRGVAGGSYNEQFF. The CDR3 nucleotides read TGCGCCAGCAGCCGCGGGGTAGCGGGAGGCTCCTACAATGAGCAGTTCTTC.

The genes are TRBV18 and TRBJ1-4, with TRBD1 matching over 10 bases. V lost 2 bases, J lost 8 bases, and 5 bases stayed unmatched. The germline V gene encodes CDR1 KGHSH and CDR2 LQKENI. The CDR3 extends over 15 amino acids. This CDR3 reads CASSPSGTGEEKLFF. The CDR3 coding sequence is TGTGCCAGCTCACCAAGTGGGACAGGGGAGGAAAAACTGTTTTTT.

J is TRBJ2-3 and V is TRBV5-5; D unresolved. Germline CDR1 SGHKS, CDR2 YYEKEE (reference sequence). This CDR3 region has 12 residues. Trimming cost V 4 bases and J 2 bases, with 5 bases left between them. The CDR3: CASSVDTDTQYF. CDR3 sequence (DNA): TGTGCCAGCAGCGTAGACACAGATACGCAGTATTTT.

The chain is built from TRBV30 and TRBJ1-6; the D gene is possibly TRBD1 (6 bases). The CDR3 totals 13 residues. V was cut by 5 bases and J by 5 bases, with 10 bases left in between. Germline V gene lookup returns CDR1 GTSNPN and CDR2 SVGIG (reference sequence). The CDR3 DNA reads TGTGCCTGGCACAGGGACCATAATTCACCCCTCCACTTT. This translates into CAWHRDHNSPLHF.

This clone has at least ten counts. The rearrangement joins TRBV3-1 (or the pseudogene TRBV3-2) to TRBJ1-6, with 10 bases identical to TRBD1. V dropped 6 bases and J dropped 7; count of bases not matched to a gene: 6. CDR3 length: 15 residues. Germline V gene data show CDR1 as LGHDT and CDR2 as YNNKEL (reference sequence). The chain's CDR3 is CASSMGQGLNSPLHF. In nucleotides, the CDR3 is TGTGCCAGCAGTATGGGACAGGGGTTAAATTCACCCCTCCACTTT.

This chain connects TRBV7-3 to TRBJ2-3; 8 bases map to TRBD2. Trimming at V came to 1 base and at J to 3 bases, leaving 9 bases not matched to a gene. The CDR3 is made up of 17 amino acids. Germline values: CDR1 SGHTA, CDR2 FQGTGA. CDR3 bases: TGTGCCAGCAGCTTAATGGGGGGGACTAGTCTTACAGATACGCAGTATTTT. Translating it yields CASSLMGGTSLTDTQYF.

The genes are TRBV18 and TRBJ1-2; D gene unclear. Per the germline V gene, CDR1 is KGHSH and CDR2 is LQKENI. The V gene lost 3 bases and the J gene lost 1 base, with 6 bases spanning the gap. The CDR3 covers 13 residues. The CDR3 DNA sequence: TGTGCCAGCTCACCGGCGGATAACTATGGCTACACCTTC. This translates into CASSPADNYGYTF.

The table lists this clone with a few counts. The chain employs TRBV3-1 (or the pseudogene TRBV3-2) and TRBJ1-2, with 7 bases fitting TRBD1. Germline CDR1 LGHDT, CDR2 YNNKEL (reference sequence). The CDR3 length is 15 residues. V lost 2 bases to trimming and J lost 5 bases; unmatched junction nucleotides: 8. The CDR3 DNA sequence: TGTGCCAGCAGCCAATGGGGACAGAGAGGATATGGCTACACCTTC. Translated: CASSQWGQRGYGYTF.

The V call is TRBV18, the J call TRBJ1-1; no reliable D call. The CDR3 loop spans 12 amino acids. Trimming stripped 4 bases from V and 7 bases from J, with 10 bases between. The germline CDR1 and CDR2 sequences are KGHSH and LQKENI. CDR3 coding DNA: TGTGCCAGCTCACGAGGAAAGAATGAAGCTTTCTTT. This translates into CASSRGKNEAFF. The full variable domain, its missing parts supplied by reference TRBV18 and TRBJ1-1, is NAGVMQNPRHLVRRRGQEARLRCSPMKGHSHVYWYRQLPEEGLKFMVYLQKENIIDESGMPKERFSAEFPKEGPSILRIQQVVRGDSAAYFCASSRGKNEAFFGQGTRLTVV.

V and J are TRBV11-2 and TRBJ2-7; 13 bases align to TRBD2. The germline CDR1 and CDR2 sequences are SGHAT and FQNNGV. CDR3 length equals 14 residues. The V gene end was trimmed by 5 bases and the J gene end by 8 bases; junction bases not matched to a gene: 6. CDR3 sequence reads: CASSPGLAGEKQYF. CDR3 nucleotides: TGTGCCAGCAGCCCTGGACTAGCGGGGGAAAAGCAGTACTTC.

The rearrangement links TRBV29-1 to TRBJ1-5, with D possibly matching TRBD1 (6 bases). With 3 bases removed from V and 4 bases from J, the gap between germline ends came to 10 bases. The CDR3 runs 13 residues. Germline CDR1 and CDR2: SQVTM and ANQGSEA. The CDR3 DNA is TGCAGCGTTGATCGGGGGGCAAATCAGCCCCAGCATTTT. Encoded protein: CSVDRGANQPQHF.

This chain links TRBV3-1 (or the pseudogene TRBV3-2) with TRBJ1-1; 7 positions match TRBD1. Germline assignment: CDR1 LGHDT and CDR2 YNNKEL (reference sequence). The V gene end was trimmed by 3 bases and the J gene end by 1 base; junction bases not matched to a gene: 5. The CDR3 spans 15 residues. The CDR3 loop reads CASSQKGQKNTEAFF. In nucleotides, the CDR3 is TGTGCCAGCAGCCAGAAGGGACAGAAGAACACTGAAGCTTTCTTT.

This chain's CDR3 is CASSSGTTGTETQYF. The CDR3, as DNA: TGTGCCAGCAGTTCCGGGACAACGGGCACAGAGACCCAGTACTTC. This chain joins TRBV28 and TRBJ2-5, with a tentative D call TRBD1 (6 bases). Germline values: CDR1 MDHEN, CDR2 SYDVKM. Trimming left V 4 bases short and J 4 bases short, with 16 bases between. The CDR3 extends over 15 amino acids.

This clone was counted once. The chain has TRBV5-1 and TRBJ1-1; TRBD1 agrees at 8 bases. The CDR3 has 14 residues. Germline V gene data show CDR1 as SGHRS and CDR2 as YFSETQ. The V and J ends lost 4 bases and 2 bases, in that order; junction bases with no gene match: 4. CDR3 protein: CASSVTGDNTEAFF. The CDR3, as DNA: TGCGCCAGCAGCGTGACAGGGGACAACACTGAAGCTTTCTTT.

The CDR3 DNA sequence: TGCGCCAGTACTGACACAGATACGCAGTATTTT. Its translation: CASTDTDTQYF. The chain carries TRBV5-1 and TRBJ2-3; D is unclear. Germline-derived CDR1 and CDR2 are SGHRS and YFSETQ. The CDR3 is 11 amino acids. Trimming shortened V by 8 bases and J by 2 bases, and 6 bases separated the two germline ends. The whole variable domain, filled in from reference TRBV5-1 and TRBJ2-3, reads KAGVTQTPRYLIKTRGQQVTLSCSPISGHRSVSWYQQTPGQGLQFLFEYFSETQRNKGNFPGRFSGRQFSNSRSEMNVSTLELGDSALYLCASTDTDTQYFGPGTRLTVL.

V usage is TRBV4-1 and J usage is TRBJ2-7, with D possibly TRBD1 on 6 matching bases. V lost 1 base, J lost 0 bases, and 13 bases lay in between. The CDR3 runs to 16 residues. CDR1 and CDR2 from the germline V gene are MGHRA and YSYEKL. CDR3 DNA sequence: TGCGCCAGCAGCCAAGTAATCCGGGACAACTCCTACGAGCAGTACTTC. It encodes CASSQVIRDNSYEQYF.

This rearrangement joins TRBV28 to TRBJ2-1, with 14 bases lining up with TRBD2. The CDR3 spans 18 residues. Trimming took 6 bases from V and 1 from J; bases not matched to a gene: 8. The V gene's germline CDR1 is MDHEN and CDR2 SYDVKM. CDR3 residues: CASRGTSGSAGSYNEQFF. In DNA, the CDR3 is TGTGCCAGCAGGGGGACTAGCGGGAGTGCTGGGTCCTACAATGAGCAGTTCTTC.